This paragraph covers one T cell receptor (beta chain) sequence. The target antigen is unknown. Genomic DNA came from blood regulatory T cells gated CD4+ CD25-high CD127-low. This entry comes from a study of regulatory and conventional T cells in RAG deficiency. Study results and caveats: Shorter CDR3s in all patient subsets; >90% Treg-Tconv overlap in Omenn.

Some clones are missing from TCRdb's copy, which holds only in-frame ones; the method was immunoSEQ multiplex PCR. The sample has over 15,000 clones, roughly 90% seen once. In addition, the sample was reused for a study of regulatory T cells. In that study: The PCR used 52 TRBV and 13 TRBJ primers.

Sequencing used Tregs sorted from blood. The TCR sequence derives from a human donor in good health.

Here the CDR3 DNA reads TGTGCCAGTAGTATCCCGGGGGGGCCTGTTACCGGGGAGCTGTTTTTT. Protein product: CASSIPGGPVTGELFF. The chain is built from TRBV19 and TRBJ2-2, with 8 bases fitting TRBD2. With V trimmed by 3 bases and J by 5 bases, 8 bases remained unmatched. Looked up from germline, CDR1 is LNHDA and CDR2 is SQIVND (reference sequence). This CDR3 comprises 16 residues.